The rows below give T cell receptor beta chains drawn from one sample of a study of regulatory T cells in long-lasting Graves disease. MiXCR, run by TCRdb on the multiplex PCR reads, gives a single entry per CDR3 protein. The sample holds hundreds of thousands of distinct CDR3 sequences; roughly 15% are singletons and the top ten take approximately 20%. Another study also made use of these data, one on T cells in Graves' hyperthyroidism and ophthalmopathy.

The sequencing here drew on peripheral blood mononuclear cells (PBMCs), taken at new diagnosis, from a patient treated with antithyroid drugs. The source is a woman aged 25 to 39 with Graves disease. Both conserved end residues are trimmed from each CDR3. Fields, in order: V gene, J gene, CDR3 protein.

TRBV11-1	TRBJ2-3	ASTLVVGSTDTQY
TRBV6-5	TRBJ2-7	ASSSPFSRAEQY
TRBV7-2	TRBJ2-3	ASSRSGPTADTQY
TRBV12-3/TRBV12-4	TRBJ1-5	ASIPPGANQPQH
TRBV30	TRBJ1-3	AWRPDRGNTTY
TRBV9	TRBJ1-6	ASSERSGTGNSPLH
TRBV24-1	TRBJ2-5	ATSDPSPGGGETQY
TRBV6-1	TRBJ2-5	ASSEARVVTKETQY
TRBV2	TRBJ2-1	ASGTSGYNEQF
TRBV2	TRBJ1-4	ASSGISREKLF
TRBV5-1	TRBJ2-7	ASSRRTGRHEQY
TRBV28	TRBJ1-6	ASSKGLGSSYNSPLH
TRBV30	TRBJ1-2	AQQGANYGYT
TRBV15	TRBJ2-2	ATSRDRGGEPGELF
TRBV16	TRBJ1-4	ASSPPGRREKLF
TRBV4-1	TRBJ2-7	ASSQGASGSYEQY
TRBV5-1	TRBJ2-6	ASSLVTGQRRSSGANVLT
TRBV7-2	TRBJ1-3	ASSLAREGNTIY
TRBV10-2	TRBJ2-3	ASSGTSEGTQY
TRBV5-5	TRBJ2-5	ASSLSRNWAQETQY
TRBV7-2	TRBJ2-7	ASSSTAYDQY
TRBV19	TRBJ2-7	ASSIGGPNYEQY